Listed below are T cell receptor beta chains from one sample, sequenced in a study of T cell repertoires in cytomegalovirus infection. TCRdb called the reads again in MiXCR, with one record for every CDR3 protein. This table holds 150,000 to 200,000 distinct CDR3 sequences, roughly 27% found once. Sequencing input: PBMCs. Receptors originate from a human donor in good health (CMV status not recorded). Some clones in this sample may be carry-over from other donors' samples. The CDR3 runs from the conserved cysteine through the conserved F or W.

CDR3aa: CASSQEEDEGFYNEQFF; j_gene: TRBJ2-1; v_gene: TRBV4-2
CDR3aa: CASSVEAATYYEQYF; j_gene: TRBJ2-7; v_gene: TRBV9
CDR3aa: CSARDEGNTEAFF; j_gene: TRBJ1-1; v_gene: TRBV20-1
CDR3aa: CASSPLGLHTEAFF; j_gene: TRBJ1-1; v_gene: TRBV12-3/TRBV12-4
CDR3aa: CASSLEMDTTYEQYF; j_gene: TRBJ2-7; v_gene: TRBV7-3
CDR3aa: CASSPPGQGENEQFF; j_gene: TRBJ2-1; v_gene: TRBV12-3/TRBV12-4
CDR3aa: CASSFSWDTEAFF; j_gene: TRBJ1-1; v_gene: TRBV7-9
CDR3aa: CASSLYTQGEKLFF; j_gene: TRBJ1-4; v_gene: TRBV7-2
CDR3aa: CASSYGVYEQYF; j_gene: TRBJ2-7; v_gene: TRBV6-2/TRBV6-3
CDR3aa: CDISSSPVNTEAFF; j_gene: TRBJ1-1; v_gene: TRBV10-3
CDR3aa: CASRRGTENNEQFF; j_gene: TRBJ2-1; v_gene: TRBV7-6
CDR3aa: CASSSGTGWQPQHF; j_gene: TRBJ1-5; v_gene: TRBV7-2
CDR3aa: CASSWTGRMNTEAFF; j_gene: TRBJ1-1; v_gene: TRBV12-3/TRBV12-4
CDR3aa: CASSQDLGNTIYF; j_gene: TRBJ1-3; v_gene: TRBV7-3
CDR3aa: CASSRDRGTYGYTF; j_gene: TRBJ1-2; v_gene: TRBV6-1
CDR3aa: CASRAVGPTYSGANVLTF; j_gene: TRBJ2-6; v_gene: TRBV6-8
CDR3aa: CASSLLGQGANEKLFF; j_gene: TRBJ1-4; v_gene: TRBV28
CDR3aa: CASSLEEGLAFF; j_gene: TRBJ1-1; v_gene: TRBV7-9